These 5 T cell receptor beta chains were sequenced from one sample in a study of CD8+ T cells in alopecia areata. The sequencing template was cDNA reverse transcribed from extracted RNA. Data came from immunoSEQ multiplex PCR; TCRdb stores just in-frame clones and leaves some out. The table lists approximately 280,000 clones, with no singletons. CD4, CD8alpha, NKG2D, NKG2ACE and other markers guided sorting of pooled cutaneous lymph node cells. Sequenced material: CD4+ T cells sorted from a lymph node. These receptors all stem from a C3H/HeJ mouse with alopecia areata. The mouse line has the MHC haplotype H2-k.

A word on this clone: Gene names are mouse gene names. Read coverage stops 4 residues before the CDR3 terminus; the germline J gene supplies the remainder. The J gene is TRBJ1-1, the V gene TRBV13-3; unclear D gene. V lost 2 bases to trimming and J lost 0 bases, with 8 bases between them. This CDR3 has 14 residues. Germline V gene data show CDR1 as NNHDY and CDR2 as SYVADS. This CDR3 is CASSESQANTEVFF. The sequenced part of the CDR3 DNA is TGTGCCAGCAGTGAAAGTCAGGCAAACACA.

This clone has more than one count but fewer than ten. Germline and genes here are mouse. The read is 4 residues too short to cover the CDR3 end, so that end is filled in from the germline J gene. The chain is built from TRBV14 and TRBJ2-2, with 7 bases that match TRBD1. After removal of 3 bases from V and 4 bases from J, the junction contained 9 bases not matched to a gene. The germline V gene has CDR1 SGHDT and CDR2 FRDEAV. The CDR3 contains 16 residues. CDR3 loop: CASSSPPTGFTGQLYF. The part of the CDR3 DNA that was read is TGTGCCAGCAGTTCCCCCCCGACAGGGTTCACCGGG.

A remark on this clone: Any gene name here is a mouse gene name. The sequenced fragment ends 4 residues before the CDR3 boundary, so the rest is inferred from the germline J gene. This rearrangement joins TRBV1 to TRBJ2-3, with D perhaps matching TRBD2 (6 bases). Looked up from germline, CDR1 is NSQYPW and CDR2 is LRSPGD (reference sequence). The CDR3 totals 16 residues. Trimming left V 0 bases short and J 0 bases short, with 10 bases between. CDR3 region: CTCSADLGLSAETLYF. The CDR3 bases that were read are TGCACCTGCAGTGCAGATCTGGGGCTTAGTGCAGAA.

This clone came up a few times. Gene and germline names: mouse. The read gets to within 4 residues of the CDR3 end, and the germline J gene fills in the rest. The V and J genes are TRBV19 and TRBJ2-4; 11 bases align to TRBD2. The CDR3 runs to 17 residues. CDR1 is FNHDT and CDR2 is SITEND in the germline V gene (reference sequence). V lost 1 base to trimming and J lost 0 bases; unmatched junction nucleotides: 4. The CDR3 DNA, read in part, is TGTGCCAGCAGTATAACCGGGACTGGGGGTAGTCAAAAC. Its protein is CASSITGTGGSQN. The complete CDR3 sequence is CASSITGTGGSQNTLYF.

There are a few counts of this clone. Mouse gene names and germline throughout. Read data end 4 residues before the CDR3 end; the end is taken from the germline J gene. The rearrangement uses TRBV13-1 and TRBJ1-1; TRBD1 matches 10 bases. V lost 2 bases and J lost 4; bases outside the gene matches: 5. CDR3 length equals 15 residues. Germline V lookup: CDR1 NSHNY, CDR2 SYGAGN. Partial CDR3 DNA: TGTGCCAGCAGTGAGGTGACAGGGGGCATCACA. The encoded protein is CASSEVTGGIT. The full CDR3 protein reads CASSEVTGGITEVFF.